These 8 T cell receptor beta chains were sequenced from one sample in a study of vaccination and CD4 T cells after COVID-19. These receptors have no identified antigens. The Oncomine TCR Beta short-read assay sequenced DNA from cultured CD4+ T cells. MiXCR was run by TCRdb on the PCR reads, yielding one entry per CDR3 protein. This sample has about 12,000 distinct CDR3 sequences, with less than 80% found just once. The treatment here: roughly 10-day PBMC culture with coronavirus spike peptide pools or control peptides (ViraFEST assay). Sequencing was carried out using CD4+ T cells from blood, cultured in vitro. Receptors originate from a human donor who had recovered from COVID-19.

In nucleotides, the CDR3 is TGTGCCAGCTCATCTCTTATAACAGGGGCGAACACTGAAGCTTTCTTT. It encodes CASSSLITGANTEAFF. J is TRBJ1-1 and V is TRBV18; 7 positions agree with TRBD1. J gave up 1 base and V 5 bases, and 10 bases lay outside the gene matches. The CDR3 sequence is 16 residues long. The germline V gene has CDR1 KGHSH and CDR2 LQKENI.

This clonotype has only a few counts. The rearrangement uses TRBV7-2 and TRBJ2-5; TRBD2 matches 8 bases. Per germline, CDR1 SGHTA and CDR2 FQGNSA. This CDR3 is built from 15 residues. J was trimmed by 4 bases and V by 1 base; bases with no gene match: 5. CDR3 sequence (DNA): TGTGCCAGCAGCTTAGGGGGACTAGTCCGAGAGACCCAGTACTTC. Translated, it gives CASSLGGLVRETQYF.

V is TRBV5-4 and J is TRBJ2-2, with D perhaps matching TRBD1 (6 bases). This CDR3 is built from 15 residues. CDR1 SGHNT and CDR2 YYREEE come from the germline V gene (reference sequence). Trimming pared 4 bases from V and 2 bases from J, leaving 12 bases between. This CDR3 is CASSPRTANTGELFF. CDR3 DNA sequence: TGTGCCAGCAGCCCAAGGACAGCAAACACCGGGGAGCTGTTTTTT.

By share of the sample, this clonotype is large (0.1 to 1%). The chain carries TRBV6-1 and TRBJ2-5; 11 nucleotides agree with TRBD1. The CDR3 spans 15 residues. V was clipped by 7 bases and J by 6 bases; unmatched bases: 10. In germline, CDR1 is MNHNS, CDR2 SASEGT. CDR3 in DNA: TGTGCCAGCATAGACCGGACAGGGGGCTTGAAGACCCAGTACTTC. Protein sequence: CASIDRTGGLKTQYF.

This clonotype was counted a few times. The gene calls are TRBV20-1 and TRBJ1-6; D is uncertain. Per the germline V gene, CDR1 is DFQATT and CDR2 is SNEGSKA (reference sequence). This CDR3 has 13 residues. V was cut by 6 bases and J by 6 bases, with 12 bases left in between. The CDR3 DNA reads as TGCAGTGCAAGGACGGACCCTAATTCACCCCTCCACTTT. Translated: CSARTDPNSPLHF.

The chain couples TRBV30 to TRBJ1-6; D may be TRBD1 (5 bases). This CDR3 has 13 residues. CDR1 and CDR2 from the germline V gene are GTSNPN and SVGIG (reference sequence). V was clipped by 5 bases and J by 8 bases, with 13 bases between them. CDR3 protein: CAWQQGGDSPLHF. The CDR3 region has the DNA TGTGCCTGGCAGCAGGGAGGCGATTCACCCCTCCACTTT.

The chain recombines TRBV5-1 with TRBJ1-1; possible D gene TRBD1, 5 bases. The CDR3 has 15 residues. Germline-derived CDR1 and CDR2 are SGHRS and YFSETQ. Trimming stripped 4 bases from V and 0 bases from J, with 13 bases between. CDR3 in amino acids: CASSQGGTVNTEAFF. CDR3 bases: TGCGCCAGCAGCCAGGGCGGTACCGTGAACACTGAAGCTTTCTTT.

This chain joins TRBV5-1 and TRBJ2-2, with D maybe TRBD2 (5 bases). V lost 1 base and J lost 2, with 9 bases in between. CDR1 is SGHRS, CDR2 YFSETQ, per germline. The CDR3 spans 15 residues. The DNA for the CDR3 is TGCGCCAGCAGCTTGCCGACTACCAACACCGGGGAGCTGTTTTTT. It yields the protein CASSLPTTNTGELFF.